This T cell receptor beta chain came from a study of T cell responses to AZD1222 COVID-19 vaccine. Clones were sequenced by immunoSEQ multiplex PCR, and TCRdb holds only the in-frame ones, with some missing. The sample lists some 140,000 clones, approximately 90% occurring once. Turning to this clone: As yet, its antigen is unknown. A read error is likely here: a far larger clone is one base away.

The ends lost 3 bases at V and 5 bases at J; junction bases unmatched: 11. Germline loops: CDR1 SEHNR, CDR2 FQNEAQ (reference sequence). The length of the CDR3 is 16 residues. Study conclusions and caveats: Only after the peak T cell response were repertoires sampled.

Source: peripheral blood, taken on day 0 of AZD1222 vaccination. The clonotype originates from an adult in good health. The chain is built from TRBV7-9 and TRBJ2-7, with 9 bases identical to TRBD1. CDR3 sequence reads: CASSFRGVGQGDEQYF. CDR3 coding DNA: TGTGCCAGCAGCTTCCGGGGGGTGGGACAGGGCGACGAGCAGTACTTC.